A single sample is the source of the 20 T cell receptor beta chains below, sequenced in a study of shared clonotypes between healthy human individuals. Using immunoSEQ multiplex PCR, the repertoire was profiled, and TCRdb retains in-frame clones only, with some absent. Here the sample spans 900,000 to 1,200,000 clones, 75% to 85% being singletons. The sample consisted of memory CD4+ T cells from PBMCs. Subset denoted: CD45RA-negative fraction. All receptors come from a man between 18 and 29 years old in good health. Some clones in this sample may be carry-over from other donors' samples.

The CDR3 region has the DNA TGTGCCAGCAGCTCCAGCCTCGGACAGGGCCCAATAAACACCATATATTTT. Amino acid sequence: CASSSSLGQGPINTIYF. The chain links TRBV7-8 to TRBJ1-3; 8 bases align to TRBD1. The CDR3 covers 17 residues. Trimming removed 4 bases from V and 6 bases from J; junction bases left unmatched: 14. Germline loops: CDR1 SGHVS, CDR2 FQNEAQ.

The chain carries TRBV7-7 and TRBJ2-5, with TRBD1 matching over 8 bases. The germline gives CDR1 SSHAT, CDR2 FNYEAQ (reference sequence). The trim removed 5 bases at V and 1 base at J, leaving 6 bases unmatched. This CDR3 is built from 15 residues. As DNA, the CDR3 is TGTGCCAGCAGCGCGCAGACAGGGGCCCAAGAGACCCAGTACTTC. Translating gives CASSAQTGAQETQYF.

The chain combines TRBV5-8 with TRBJ2-2; maybe TRBD1 (6 bases). Germline loops: CDR1 SGHTS, CDR2 YDEGEE. Between the trimmed V and J ends, which lost 3 bases and 6 bases, there was a span of 18 bases. The CDR3 has 16 amino acids. CDR3 amino acids: CASSSSGDRFPGELFF. The DNA for the CDR3 is TGTGCCAGCAGCTCCTCAGGGGACCGCTTCCCCGGGGAGCTGTTTTTT.

The CDR3 DNA reads TGTGCCAGCAGACCAAACAGGGGGCTGTCTGAAGCTTTCTTT. As protein: CASRPNRGLSEAFF. V gene TRBV2 combines with J gene TRBJ1-1; 9 bases agree with TRBD1. Losses at the gene ends were 6 bases for V and 6 bases for J; bases not matched to a gene: 8. Per the germline V gene, CDR1 is SNHLY and CDR2 is FYNNEI. CDR3 length equals 14 residues.

This clone showed up just once. The chain employs TRBV7-9 and TRBJ2-7; 14 bases are a match to TRBD2. This CDR3 region has 19 residues. Germline assignment: CDR1 SEHNR and CDR2 FQNEAQ (reference sequence). V shed 5 bases and J 1 base; nucleotides not matched to a gene: 13. For the CDR3, the DNA is TGTGCCAGCAGCCAGTCCCCTTTGGGACTAGCGGGAGTTTCCTACGAGCAGTACTTC. Its protein product is CASSQSPLGLAGVSYEQYF.

This clone was found many times. Other DNA sequences within the sample encode an identical CDR3. This CDR3 reads CASRPLAALRDGQFF. CDR3 DNA sequence: TGTGCCAGCAGGCCACTAGCGGCTCTTCGGGATGGGCAGTTCTTC. The genes are TRBV6-6 and TRBJ2-1, with TRBD2 identical over 8 bases. Germline CDR1 reads MNHNY; CDR2 reads SVGAGI (reference sequence). V lost 6 bases and J lost 12; bases outside the gene matches: 16. CDR3 length: 15 residues.

There are a few counts of this clone. The gene calls are TRBV27 and TRBJ1-6, with TRBD1 matching over 7 bases. With V trimmed by 6 bases and J by 9 bases, 11 bases remained unmatched. CDR1 MNHEY and CDR2 SMNVEV come from the germline V gene (reference sequence). This CDR3 has 15 amino acids. In nucleotides, the CDR3 is TGTGCCAGCAGCAAACTCCAGGGGGTTGGTTCACCCCTCCACTTT. Its protein product is CASSKLQGVGSPLHF.

This clone was seen once. A much larger clone lies a single base off, so this may be a read error. The sample holds other DNA sequences that translate to the same CDR3. The rearrangement joins TRBV11-2 to TRBJ1-1; D unclear. CDR1 and CDR2 (germline): SGHAT, FQNNGV. The CDR3 has 12 amino acids. CDR3 coding DNA: TGTGCCAGCAGCTTAGAGTTCACTGAAGCCTTCTTT. This codes for CASSLEFTEAFF. The full variable domain, rest sourced from reference TRBV11-2 and TRBJ1-1, is EAGVAQSPRYKIIEKRQSVAFWCNPISGHATLYWYQQILGQGPKLLIQFQNNGVVDDSQLPKDRFSAERLKGVDSTLKIQPAKLEDSAVYLCASSLEFTEAFFGQGTRLTVV.

V and J are TRBV5-1 and TRBJ2-7, with a possible D match to TRBD2 (6 bases). The CDR3 spans 15 residues. The V and J ends lost 3 bases and 2 bases respectively, with 15 bases between them. Germline loops: CDR1 SGHRS, CDR2 YFSETQ. CDR3 residues: CASSSEDSGTYEQYF. As DNA, the CDR3 is TGCGCCAGCAGCTCTGAGGATAGCGGAACCTACGAGCAGTACTTC.

V and J are TRBV2 and TRBJ2-2; TRBD1 is a possible D gene (6 bases). Looked up from germline, CDR1 is SNHLY and CDR2 is FYNNEI. The ends were cut back, 6 bases at V and 2 bases at J, with 13 bases in the middle. The length of the CDR3 is 15 residues. CDR3 loop: CASRAGTLNTGELFF. CDR3 nucleotide sequence: TGTGCCAGCAGGGCCGGGACACTTAACACCGGGGAGCTGTTTTTT.

The chain combines TRBV14 with TRBJ2-1, with 7 bases fitting TRBD2. The junction had 9 bases not matched to a gene; V was cut back by 4 bases and J by 3 bases. CDR1 is SGHDN and CDR2 is FVKESK in the germline V gene. The CDR3 extends over 16 amino acids. The CDR3 coding sequence is TGTGCCAGCAGCCCCCTGAGCGGGACCGACTACAATGAGCAGTTCTTC. This gives the protein CASSPLSGTDYNEQFF.

V and J are TRBV7-8 and TRBJ2-7; 7 bases map to TRBD2. V gave up 5 bases and J gave up 0 bases; unmatched junction bases: 7. The CDR3 covers 15 residues. Looked up from germline, CDR1 is SGHVS and CDR2 is FQNEAQ. CDR3 nucleotides: TGTGCCAGCAGCCGGGGAGGGGTGTCCTCCTACGAGCAGTACTTC. Its protein product is CASSRGGVSSYEQYF.

The sample holds many counts of this clone. The chain has TRBV4-1 and TRBJ2-7; tentatively, D is TRBD2 (6 bases). The CDR3 is 13 amino acids. Per germline, CDR1 MGHRA and CDR2 YSYEKL. The V end lost 5 bases, the J end lost 9 bases, and 17 bases lay between the germline ends. The CDR3 is CASSGGPGRGQYF. CDR3 DNA sequence: TGCGCCAGCAGCGGAGGCCCAGGGCGGGGGCAGTACTTC.

Only one count was recorded for this clone. The rearrangement uses TRBV7-2 and TRBJ2-5; 7 bases map to TRBD1. There are 14 residues in the CDR3. Germline assignment: CDR1 SGHTA and CDR2 FQGNSA. V lost 5 bases to trimming and J lost 1 base; unmatched junction nucleotides: 4. The CDR3 nucleotides are TGTGCCAGCAGCCTGACAGGGTTCCAAGAGACCCAGTACTTC. This gives the protein CASSLTGFQETQYF.

A note on this clone: A read error may account for a junction end that differs from germline. This rearrangement joins TRBV18 to TRBJ2-1, with 15 positions matching TRBD2. CDR3 length equals 21 residues. CDR1 is KGHSH and CDR2 is LQKENI in the germline V gene. CDR3 DNA: TGTGCCAGCTCACCGGAAAGAGGACTAGCGGGAGGGCCCCAGGCCTATAATGAGCAGTTCTTC. This gives the protein CASSPERGLAGGPQAYNEQFF.

V gene TRBV7-6 combines with J gene TRBJ1-3; D not resolved. Deletions cut 8 bases from V and 4 bases from J, with 18 bases between. The CDR3 totals 15 residues. Germline CDR1 is SGHVS and CDR2 is FNYEAQ. The DNA of the CDR3 is TGTGCCAGCCCCCGCCCCGCGGTACCAGGAAACACCATATATTTT. This gives the protein CASPRPAVPGNTIYF. The variable domain in full, with the rest retrieved from reference TRBV7-6 and TRBJ1-3, is GAGVSQSPRYKVTKRGQDVALRCDPISGHVSLYWYRQALGQGPEFLTYFNYEAQQDKSGLPNDRFSAERPEGSISTLTIQRTEQRDSAMYRCASPRPAVPGNTIYFGEGSWLTVV.

The chain couples TRBV6-1 to TRBJ2-2, with 14 bases identical to TRBD2. Germline V gene data show CDR1 as MNHNS and CDR2 as SASEGT. This CDR3 has 20 residues. V dropped 2 bases and J dropped 5; count of bases not matched to a gene: 13. CDR3 in amino acids: CASSELWGTSGRRRTGELFF. Here the CDR3 DNA reads TGTGCCAGCAGTGAATTGTGGGGGACTAGCGGGAGAAGGAGGACCGGGGAGCTGTTTTTT.

The chain employs TRBV28 and TRBJ2-7; the match to TRBD2 covers 11 bases. J gave up 3 bases and V 7 bases, and 8 bases lay outside the gene matches. The germline gives CDR1 MDHEN, CDR2 SYDVKM. The CDR3 spans 15 residues. The CDR3 spells CASNRIAGGNYEQYF. CDR3 coding DNA: TGTGCCAGCAACAGAATAGCGGGAGGGAACTACGAGCAGTACTTC.

The chain couples TRBV9 to TRBJ2-7; D gene unclear. CDR1 is SGDLS, CDR2 YYNGEE, per germline. The CDR3 spans 14 residues. The V and J ends lost 0 bases and 3 bases respectively, with 10 bases between them. The CDR3 DNA follows: TGTGCCAGCAGCGTAGGGCCGGTTGGCTACGAGCAGTACTTC. Amino acid sequence: CASSVGPVGYEQYF.

For this clone: Other DNA variants within this sample encode the same CDR3. The chain couples TRBV20-1 to TRBJ2-3; D gene unclear. The CDR3 sequence is 10 residues long. Germline V gene lookup returns CDR1 DFQATT and CDR2 SNEGSKA (reference sequence). V was clipped by 6 bases and J by 6 bases, with 7 bases between them. Here the CDR3 reads CSAPLDTQYF. CDR3 coding DNA: TGCAGTGCCCCCCTGGATACGCAGTATTTT.